The source of this T cell receptor (beta chain) is a study of blood T cells in healthy people across ages. General study results and limits: More naive CD4+ cells and higher diversity were found in long-lived than in aged donors. From one million sequenced T cells, diversity estimates were lower bounds.

Of note for this clonotype: Its antigen is as yet unknown.

Per sample, extraction of total RNA gave at least 5.5 micrograms in every case. In germline, CDR1 is MGHRA, CDR2 YSYEKL. Trimming at V came to 1 base and at J to 4 bases, leaving 10 bases not matched to a gene. The CDR3 is 18 amino acids. Through a sample-barcoded 5' primer and a J-beta primer mix, a second PCR was run for about 7 to 12 cycles. All samples gave at least 2.5 million CDR3-containing paired-end reads. MiXCR, applied by TCRdb to the 5' RACE reads, yields one record per CDR3 protein. The sample yields fewer than 1.5 million distinct CDR3 sequences, around 39% seen once. This clonotype was sampled from a woman in her late teens or twenties in good health. The chain recombines TRBV4-1 with TRBJ1-5, with TRBD1 identical over 10 bases. The sequenced sample was blood. The CDR3 coding sequence is TGCGCCAGCAGCCAAGTTGGGACAGGGGTCTATAGAAATCAGCCCCAGCATTTT. Translation gives CASSQVGTGVYRNQPQHF.